This T cell receptor (beta chain) was captured in a study of shared clonotypes between healthy human individuals. The study, taken as a whole, reports: Memory subsets generally showed smaller estimated richness than naive subsets did.

As for this clone: Its cognate antigen is unknown.

The CDR3 is 16 amino acids. Germline V gene sequence: CDR1 KGHSH, CDR2 LQKENI. V shed 5 bases and J 2 bases; nucleotides not matched to a gene: 10. Measured with immunoSEQ multiplex PCR; TCRdb has only the in-frame clones, and not every one. The data hold about 1.5 million clones, with 98% observed a single time. All donors qualified as healthy HIV-negative adults and had experienced no recent acute infections or vaccinations. J is TRBJ2-3 and V is TRBV18, with 7 bases aligning to TRBD1. The sequenced sample consisted of naive CD4+ T cells sorted from blood. Described subset: CD45RA+ positively selected. This receptor was obtained from a young man in good health. The DNA of the CDR3 is TGTGCCAGCTCAACTATCGACAGGGTAGCCACAGATACGCAGTATTTT. Amino acid sequence: CASSTIDRVATDTQYF.